The present T cell receptor beta chain was sequenced within a study of identical twins (dated by TCRdb to the mid-2010s). At the level of the whole study: To test whether fetal clonotypes persist, this study deep-sequenced TCR alpha and beta repertoires from monozygotic twins, from unrelated adults of various ages, and from cord blood. Replicate twin experiments were performed at different times using different library preparation protocols to rule out contamination. The paper's findings and limits, for the study overall: Because the same donors could not be followed over many years, the conclusions depended on cross-sectional statistical analysis. Fewer insertions were carried by abundant cord blood beta clonotypes; a weaker similar trend was observed in young adult naive repertoires, while no such trend was observed in memory repertoires. Invariant T cells such as MAIT and iNKT could partly confound zero-insertion analyses, though diverse VJ usage argued against this for most clonotypes. The excess sharing between twins in beta out-of-frame sequences was weaker because fewer shared sequences reduced the signal-to-noise ratio. Compared with coincidental sharing between unrelated individuals, out-of-frame TCR alpha sequences shared between twins showed an excess of sequences with low generation probability. Out-of-frame TCR alpha sharing in monozygotic twins was systematically underestimated by recombination models, whereas sharing between unrelated individuals was in agreement with the recombination models.

Its CDR3 holds 13 amino acids, cysteine through phenylalanine. The kept DNA is CDR3 alone, 39 bases in frame from the first base. Trimming removed 0 bases from V and 3 bases from J, leaving 7 bases between the germline ends. Looking up the germline V gene yields CDR1 SGHRS and CDR2 YFSETQ. Every donor was a healthy Caucasian. Three pairs of female monozygotic twins, all aged 18 to 29 years, made up the twin cohort. CD4+ and CD8+ T cell populations were isolated with positive isolation kits from Invitrogen. Concerning this clonotype: Its antigen target is currently unknown. No quality values exist for individual bases; no much larger clone is one base distant.

Library creation used 5' RACE. This sample was sequenced with an Illumina HiSeq 2000. Template switching added a universal primer binding site, and the final cDNA carried a unique molecular identifier that allowed TCR cDNA molecules to be counted accurately. Specific primers in the conserved constant-segment region were used to synthesize first-strand cDNA for the TCR alpha and beta chains. To control for contamination, each cDNA library was double barcoded with a SMART-Mk sample barcode plus Illumina barcodes. TruSeq adapter sequences, together with Illumina sample barcodes, were added in two successive PCR steps. TCR alpha and beta cDNA libraries were sequenced on the Illumina HiSeq platform with custom primers. From the authors' description of their analysis: MiGEC was used to process raw reads and extract unique molecular identifiers, and MiXCR was used to find CDR3 positions. Recombination models were inferred per individual with the repgenHMM and IGoR tools using an EM algorithm. The analysis of shared clonotypes was done with the tcR package in R, with sharing normalized by the product of cloneset sizes. To study raw recombination without the effects of thymic and clonal selection, out-of-frame nonproductive sequences were analyzed. Starting from the raw public reads, TCRdb applied fastp trimming at Q25, assembled clones with MiXCR and retained in-frame beta chains. Entries are consolidated by CDR3 protein sequence, retaining the most common genes and DNA. V and J calls and clone size were set by TCRdb, not the authors. Recorded for this sample are over 500,000 distinct CDR3 sequences; under 25% of them occurred a single time. 0.75% to 0.95% of the sample rests with the top ten.

The same sample was also studied in work on T cells expressing NK-cell markers. As the second paper documents: Seven or eight donors provided sorted CD3+CD56+NKG2C+, CD3+CD56+NKG2C- and CD3+CD56-NKG2C+ T-cell subsets, whose TCR beta-chain repertoires were profiled. Seven of the eight sequenced donors were HCMV-seropositive and one was HCMV-seronegative. To restrict sorting to alphabetaTCR-expressing T cells, an anti-gammadeltaTCR antibody was added in several experiments. In six donors, the dominant CD3+CD56+NKG2C+ clonotypes were among the top 10 CD8+ clonotypes and accounted for about 1.0-7.5% of CD8+ T cells. Those dominant clonotypes were again the most abundant among CD3+CD56-NKG2C+ cells in several donors, at about 25-60.1%. It remained unclear whether the expanded NKG2C-expressing T cell clones were specific for HCMV antigens. The study sequenced eight donors, all healthy volunteers chosen at random: three men and five women. HCMV serostatus was determined by detecting HCMV-specific IgG in serum with a commercial ELISA kit. MIGEC was used to demultiplex reads and group reads by UMI, and MiTCR was used to assemble and quantify clonotypes. To remove erroneous sequences, TCR cDNA sequences were retained only when supported by two or more reads. The tcR package was used for downstream repertoire analysis, and clonotypes were matched across fractions by CDR3 nucleotide sequence plus V segment. VDJmatch was used to annotate antigen specificity against VDJdb, with one amino acid substitution in CDR3 allowed.

The receptor was derived from a woman under 30 in good health. The specimen was CD4+ T cells sorted from blood. The chain links TRBV5-1 with TRBJ2-7; no confident D gene assignment can be made. The CDR3 protein sequence reads: CASSLDARYEQYF. The sequence in DNA is TGCGCCAGCAGCTTGGACGCCCGCTACGAGCAGTACTTC.